A single sample is the source of the 27 T cell receptor beta chains below, sequenced in a study of T cell changes during pregnancy in multiple sclerosis. This table comes from immunoSEQ multiplex PCR, and its TCRdb copy is limited to in-frame clones, with some not included. The sample lists over 35,000 clones; approximately 94% were seen once. The sequences come from CD4+ T cells from peripheral blood mononuclear cells, collected in the second trimester of pregnancy. Source of these receptors: a female donor with multiple sclerosis, enrolled in a pregnancy study.

The rearrangement uses TRBV18 and TRBJ2-3; TRBD2 matches 7 bases. Unmatched junction bases numbered 4, after V lost 3 bases and J lost 1 base. Germline V gene data show CDR1 as KGHSH and CDR2 as LQKENI. This CDR3 has 15 residues. CDR3 nucleotides: TGTGCCAGCTCACCGAGCGGGATACGCACAGATACGCAGTATTTT. It specifies CASSPSGIRTDTQYF.

The rearrangement links TRBV27 to TRBJ2-1; 14 bases are a match to TRBD2. V shed 3 bases and J 7 bases; nucleotides not matched to a gene: 2. Germline-derived CDR1 and CDR2 are MNHEY and SMNVEV (reference sequence). The CDR3 loop spans 15 amino acids. The CDR3 region is CASSFRLAGGNEQFF. The CDR3 DNA reads TGTGCCAGCAGTTTTAGACTAGCGGGGGGGAATGAGCAGTTCTTC.

On this clone itself: In the same sample, other DNA sequences code for this CDR3. The V call is TRBV6-5, the J call TRBJ1-2, with 8 bases lining up with TRBD1. The CDR3 contains 14 residues. With V trimmed by 4 bases and J by 5 bases, 6 bases remained unmatched. Germline CDR1 MNHEY, CDR2 SVGAGI. The CDR3 loop is CASSLQTGEYGYTF. The DNA of the CDR3 is TGTGCCAGCAGTTTACAGACAGGGGAGTATGGCTACACCTTC.

V gene TRBV5-1 combines with J gene TRBJ2-7; 9 bases line up with TRBD2. J lost 2 bases, V lost 0 bases, and 3 bases had no gene match. Germline V lookup: CDR1 SGHRS, CDR2 YFSETQ. There are 15 residues in the CDR3. CDR3 residues: CASSLGTSGPYEQYF. In DNA form, the CDR3 reads TGCGCCAGCAGCTTGGGTACTAGCGGGCCCTACGAGCAGTACTTC.

The CDR3 loop reads CASSPLAGGTSFQETQYF. CDR3 nucleotide sequence: TGTGCCAGCAGCCCACTAGCGGGGGGGACCTCCTTCCAAGAGACCCAGTACTTC. V and J are TRBV9 and TRBJ2-5; 13 nucleotides match TRBD2. The CDR3 sequence is 18 residues long. In germline, CDR1 is SGDLS, CDR2 YYNGEE. V lost 4 bases and J lost 1; bases outside the gene matches: 10.

V is TRBV6-1 and J is TRBJ1-2; D not resolved. Germline values: CDR1 MNHNS, CDR2 SASEGT. The CDR3 sequence is 13 residues long. Trimming stripped 3 bases from V and 5 bases from J, with 10 bases between. The CDR3 DNA follows: TGTGCCAGCAGTGAGAGGCGGGAATATGGCTACACCTTC. Amino acid sequence: CASSERREYGYTF.

The chain is built from TRBV6-6 and TRBJ1-2; no clear D. Trimming pared 6 bases from V and 4 bases from J, leaving 15 bases between. This CDR3 region has 14 residues. CDR1 and CDR2 (germline): MNHNY, SVGAGI (reference sequence). CDR3 region: CASRAQGGLYGYTF. DNA for the CDR3: TGTGCCAGCAGGGCACAAGGAGGTCTCTATGGCTACACCTTC.

The chain has TRBV25-1 and TRBJ1-2; a weak D match, TRBD1 (6 bases). Deletions cut 1 base from V and 4 bases from J, with 16 bases between. This CDR3 spans 16 amino acids. Looked up from germline, CDR1 is MGHDK and CDR2 is SYGVNS. This CDR3 reads CASSESIQGVSYGYTF. CDR3 nucleotide sequence: TGTGCCAGCAGTGAATCTATACAGGGCGTGTCCTATGGCTACACCTTC.

V is TRBV6-9 and J is TRBJ1-2; TRBD1 might be the D (6 bases). The CDR3 length is 11 residues. Germline V lookup: CDR1 MNHGY, CDR2 SVAAGI. V was trimmed by 4 bases and J by 9 bases, leaving 9 bases between them. In DNA, the CDR3 is TGTGCCAGCAGTTTGGACAGCCGCTACACCTTC. This sequence encodes CASSLDSRYTF.

The chain uses TRBV27 and TRBJ2-5; 11 nucleotides agree with TRBD1. V was clipped by 3 bases and J by 5 bases; unmatched bases: 5. The CDR3 runs to 15 residues. CDR1 and CDR2 (germline): MNHEY, SMNVEV (reference sequence). CDR3 in amino acids: CASSFGQGAGETQYF. The CDR3 DNA sequence: TGTGCCAGCAGTTTTGGACAGGGGGCGGGGGAGACCCAGTACTTC.

This rearrangement joins TRBV6-6 to TRBJ1-4; TRBD1 matches 7 bases. The J segment lost 8 bases and the V segment lost 6 bases, leaving 15 bases of the junction unmatched. CDR1 MNHNY and CDR2 SVGAGI come from the germline V gene (reference sequence). CDR3 size: 16 residues. The CDR3 here is CASSPRDRLGGEKLFF. Written as DNA, the CDR3 is TGTGCCAGCAGCCCCCGGGACAGACTCGGTGGGGAAAAACTGTTTTTT.

The genes are TRBV5-1 and TRBJ2-7; the match to TRBD2 covers 7 bases. J gave up 3 bases and V 5 bases, and 11 bases lay outside the gene matches. Germline CDR1 and CDR2: SGHRS and YFSETQ. The CDR3 is 15 amino acids. CDR3: CASRFRAGDFYEQYF. The CDR3 DNA reads as TGCGCCAGCAGGTTTCGGGCGGGAGATTTCTACGAGCAGTACTTC.

This clone has a single count. This chain connects TRBV6-5 to TRBJ2-5; perhaps TRBD2 as D (5 bases). This CDR3 spans 15 amino acids. Trimming removed 6 bases at V and 2 bases at J, with 16 bases between. The germline V gene encodes CDR1 MNHEY and CDR2 SVGAGI. CDR3 residues: CASRIKAVSQETQYF. DNA for the CDR3: TGTGCCAGCAGAATAAAAGCGGTATCGCAAGAGACCCAGTACTTC.

The chain couples TRBV19 to TRBJ2-5, with D perhaps matching TRBD2 (6 bases). This CDR3 region has 13 residues. The ends were cut back, 5 bases at V and 4 bases at J, with 11 bases in the middle. Germline CDR1 and CDR2: LNHDA and SQIVND (reference sequence). CDR3 residues: CASSVSGRETQYF. The CDR3 DNA sequence: TGTGCCAGTAGTGTTAGCGGTAGAGAGACCCAGTACTTC.

J is TRBJ1-1 and V is TRBV15; D is undetermined. Germline-derived CDR1 and CDR2 are LNHNV and YYDKDF (reference sequence). The ends were cut back, 1 base at V and 5 bases at J, with 14 bases in the middle. The CDR3 runs 15 residues. The CDR3 bases are TGTGCCACCAGCAGAGGCCCCCTGGCGGGGACTGAAGCTTTCTTT. Protein sequence: CATSRGPLAGTEAFF.

This clone was seen a few times. The chain employs TRBV29-1 and TRBJ2-5, with TRBD2 matching 9 bases. This CDR3 comprises 17 residues. The V gene's germline CDR1 is SQVTM and CDR2 ANQGSEA. V was pared by 2 bases and J by 1 base, with 11 bases of the junction left unmatched. As DNA, the CDR3 is TGCAGCGTTGAACCCCGGACTAGCGCTCAGGGCCAAGAGACCCAGTACTTC. It yields the protein CSVEPRTSAQGQETQYF.

The chain has TRBV14 and TRBJ2-2, with D possibly being TRBD2 (5 bases). The CDR3 loop spans 18 amino acids. Trimming removed 4 bases at V and 2 bases at J, with 20 bases between. Germline assignment: CDR1 SGHDN and CDR2 FVKESK. This CDR3 reads CASSRRPRWEINTGELFF. For the CDR3, the DNA is TGTGCCAGCAGCCGAAGGCCCAGGTGGGAGATTAACACCGGGGAGCTGTTTTTT.

The V and J genes are TRBV25-1 and TRBJ2-5, with TRBD1 as a possible D gene (7 bases). This CDR3 spans 16 amino acids. Trimming took 2 bases from V and 2 from J, leaving 15 bases between them. Germline assignment: CDR1 MGHDK and CDR2 SYGVNS. The DNA of the CDR3 is TGTGCCAGCAGTGAACCAGGGGGACTGGAGCAAGAGACCCAGTACTTC. Amino acids: CASSEPGGLEQETQYF.

The chain combines TRBV9 with TRBJ2-7; TRBD2 matches at 7 bases. Germline V gene lookup returns CDR1 SGDLS and CDR2 YYNGEE. There are 14 residues in the CDR3. V trimming: 4 bases; J trimming: 0 bases; junction bases outside the gene matches: 4. CDR3 loop: CASSRGGSSYEQYF. The DNA for the CDR3 is TGTGCCAGCAGCCGGGGCGGGAGCTCCTACGAGCAGTACTTC.

V and J are TRBV9 and TRBJ1-4; tentatively, D is TRBD1 (5 bases). Germline V gene data show CDR1 as SGDLS and CDR2 as YYNGEE. CDR3 length: 14 amino acids. Trimming cost V 4 bases and J 7 bases, with 14 bases left between them. The CDR3 sequence is CASSLGHSREKLFF. Here the CDR3 DNA reads TGTGCCAGCAGCCTCGGACACAGCCGTGAAAAACTGTTTTTT. Using reference TRBV9 and TRBJ1-4 for the parts outside the CDR3, the full variable domain is DSGVTQTPKHLITATGQRVTLRCSPRSGDLSVYWYQQSLDQGLQFLIQYYNGEERAKGNILERFSAQQFPDLHSELNLSSLELGDSALYFCASSLGHSREKLFFGSGTQLSVL.

V is TRBV15 and J is TRBJ2-3, with D perhaps matching TRBD2 (7 bases). The V and J ends lost 1 base and 1 base respectively, with 9 bases between them. The germline V gene has CDR1 LNHNV and CDR2 YYDKDF (reference sequence). The CDR3 has 15 residues. CDR3 region: CATSRGEGGTDTQYF. In DNA, the CDR3 is TGTGCCACCAGCAGAGGGGAGGGGGGCACAGATACGCAGTATTTT.

The chain joins TRBV6-5 to TRBJ1-2; 9 positions agree with TRBD1. CDR3 length: 14 residues. Germline CDR1 and CDR2: MNHEY and SVGAGI. Germline trimming cut 10 bases from V and 5 bases from J; bases unmatched to any gene: 11. The CDR3 loop is CATQMGQGGYGYTF. CDR3 coding DNA: TGTGCCACGCAGATGGGACAGGGCGGGTATGGCTACACCTTC.

The chain uses TRBV7-9 and TRBJ1-1; D ambiguous. Germline CDR1 and CDR2: SEHNR and FQNEAQ (reference sequence). The CDR3 has 14 amino acids. The V end lost 5 bases, the J end lost 4 bases, and 14 bases lay between the germline ends. Written as DNA, the CDR3 is TGTGCCAGCAGCGATGCCCGGTCGGGCACTGAAGCTTTCTTT. Translated: CASSDARSGTEAFF.

This clone occurred once. The V call is TRBV28, the J call TRBJ2-7; TRBD2 might be the D (6 bases). Trimming removed 5 bases at V and 4 bases at J, with 18 bases between. Germline CDR1 and CDR2: MDHEN and SYDVKM. This CDR3 is built from 15 residues. CDR3 coding DNA: TGTGCCAGCAGTCTGGGACTCCAAATTTTTTACGAGCAGTACTTC. This sequence encodes CASSLGLQIFYEQYF.

This chain connects TRBV29-1 to TRBJ2-1, with TRBD2 identical over 10 bases. CDR3 length: 15 residues. With V trimmed by 6 bases and J by 7 bases, 12 bases remained unmatched. Germline CDR1 reads SQVTM; CDR2 reads ANQGSEA. CDR3 in amino acids: CSVPSVLAGVNEQFF. In DNA form, the CDR3 reads TGCAGCGTCCCCTCGGTGCTAGCGGGAGTGAATGAGCAGTTCTTC.

This chain connects TRBV11-2 to TRBJ2-1; unclear D gene. There are 15 residues in the CDR3. V was trimmed by 1 base and J by 2 bases, leaving 9 bases between them. CDR1 and CDR2 from the germline V gene are SGHAT and FQNNGV. The CDR3 sequence: CASSLGLRTYNEQFF. Written as DNA, the CDR3 is TGTGCCAGCAGCTTAGGACTCCGAACCTACAATGAGCAGTTCTTC.

The rearrangement links TRBV10-3 to TRBJ2-1, with 9 bases aligning to TRBD1. This CDR3 is built from 14 residues. V lost 6 bases to trimming and J lost 8 bases; unmatched junction nucleotides: 8. Per germline, CDR1 ENHRY and CDR2 SYGVKD. The CDR3 DNA reads as TGTGCCATCAGAGAGGACAGGGGAAGGGATGAGCAGTTCTTC. Translation gives CAIREDRGRDEQFF.